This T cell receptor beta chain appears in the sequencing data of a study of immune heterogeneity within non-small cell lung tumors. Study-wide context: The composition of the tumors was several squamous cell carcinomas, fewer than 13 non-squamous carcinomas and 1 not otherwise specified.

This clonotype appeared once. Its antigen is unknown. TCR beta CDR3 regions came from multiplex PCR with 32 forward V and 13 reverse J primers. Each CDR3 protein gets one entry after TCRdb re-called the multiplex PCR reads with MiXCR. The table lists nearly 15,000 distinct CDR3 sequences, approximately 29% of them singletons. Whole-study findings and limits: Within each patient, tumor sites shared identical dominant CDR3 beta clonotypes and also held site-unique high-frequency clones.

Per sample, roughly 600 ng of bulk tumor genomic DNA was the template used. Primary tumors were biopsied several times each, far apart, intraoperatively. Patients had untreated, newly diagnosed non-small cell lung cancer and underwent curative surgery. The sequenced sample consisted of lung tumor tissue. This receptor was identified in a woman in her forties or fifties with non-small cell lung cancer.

CDR3 DNA sequence: TGCGCCAGCAGCCAAGTGGGGGTAACTAATGAAAAACTGTTTTTT. This gives the protein CASSQVGVTNEKLFF. This chain connects TRBV4-1 to TRBJ1-4; tentative D call: TRBD1 (5 bases). The CDR3 loop spans 15 amino acids. Per the germline V gene, CDR1 is MGHRA and CDR2 is YSYEKL. Trimming took 1 base from V and 1 from J, leaving 7 bases between them.